Following are 3 T cell receptor beta chains from one sample sequenced in a study of cytomegalovirus exposure and HLA in healthy donors. The PCR had 60 Vbeta and 13 Jbeta primers. TCRdb keeps only in-frame clones here, not all; method: immunoSEQ multiplex PCR. This repertoire shows approximately 170,000 clones, more than 65% found once; its top ten account for 1.3%. The sequencing input was PBMCs. Source of these receptors: a man in his forties or fifties in good health and CMV-seropositive.

This clone showed up just once. V gene TRBV7-3 combines with J gene TRBJ1-2; 7 bases line up with TRBD1. J lost 6 bases, V lost 3 bases, and 7 bases had no gene match. The CDR3 contains 14 residues. CDR1 is SGHTA, CDR2 FQGTGA, per germline. Written as DNA, the CDR3 is TGTGCCAGCAGCTTTTCCCCAGGGGGAGATGGCTACACCTTC. This gives the protein CASSFSPGGDGYTF.

The chain's CDR3 is CASSLTESSGNTIYF. For the CDR3, the DNA is TGTGCCAGCAGTTTGACAGAGAGCTCTGGAAACACCATATATTTT. The rearrangement uses TRBV6-6 and TRBJ1-3, with D perhaps matching TRBD1 (5 bases). V was clipped by 4 bases and J by 0 bases, with 10 bases between them. CDR1 is MNHNY and CDR2 is SVGAGI in the germline V gene (reference sequence). The CDR3 sequence is 15 residues long.

The chain couples TRBV7-3 to TRBJ2-5; tentatively, D is TRBD1 (6 bases). This CDR3 spans 14 amino acids. Trimming removed 5 bases from V and 2 bases from J, with 12 bases in between. Germline V lookup: CDR1 SGHTA, CDR2 FQGTGA. The CDR3 nucleotides read TGTGCCAGCAGCCCTGCAGGGGCGCAAGAGACCCAGTACTTC. Residues: CASSPAGAQETQYF.